These 21 T cell receptor beta chains came from one sample sequenced in a study of technical replicates of blood from several donors (dated by TCRdb to about 2017). Receptor libraries were prepared by the immunoSEQ multiplex PCR assay. TCRdb stores this immuneACCESS table with in-frame sequences only. Part of the clones is absent; in the studies checked, under half of the shortfall reflects unresolved V genes, and no reason is known for the rest. Counted in this sample were fewer than 90,000 clones; about 93% of them appeared once. 0.25% of the sample lies in the top ten. What was sequenced was T cells isolated from PBMCs. The origin of the receptors is a human donor in good health.

The gene calls are TRBV27 and TRBJ2-7; 8 bases match TRBD1. This CDR3 has 15 residues. From germline, CDR1 is MNHEY and CDR2 SMNVEV (reference sequence). The V segment lost 6 bases and the J segment 3 bases; nucleotides outside the gene matches: 10. CDR3 nucleotide sequence: TGTGCCAGCAGCTACGTGGGGACAGGCGGCTACGAGCAGTACTTC. This translates into CASSYVGTGGYEQYF.

The rearrangement joins TRBV4-1 to TRBJ2-7, with D perhaps matching TRBD1 (6 bases). Germline CDR1 and CDR2: MGHRA and YSYEKL. The V gene lost 0 bases and the J gene lost 4 bases, with 13 bases spanning the gap. The CDR3 has 15 amino acids. The CDR3 nucleotides read TGCGCCAGCAGCCAAGATCTGAGGGGGAGATACGAGCAGTACTTC. It encodes CASSQDLRGRYEQYF.

The chain uses TRBV5-8 and TRBJ2-7; 7 bases line up with TRBD1. The CDR3 runs to 15 residues. With 5 bases clipped from V and 0 bases from J, the junction kept 8 bases outside the gene matches. CDR1 is SGHTS and CDR2 is YDEGEE in the germline V gene. The CDR3 nucleotides read TGTGCCAGCAGTCCCGACAGGGACCTCTCCTACGAGCAGTACTTC. Its protein is CASSPDRDLSYEQYF.

This CDR3 reads CASSLNRGGLQETQYF. The DNA for the CDR3 is TGTGCCAGCAGCTTAAACCGGGGGGGACTTCAAGAGACCCAGTACTTC. The chain employs TRBV7-3 and TRBJ2-5, with 8 bases lining up with TRBD2. V was clipped by 1 base and J by 2 bases; unmatched bases: 6. CDR3 length equals 16 residues. CDR1 is SGHTA, CDR2 FQGTGA, per germline.

The chain has TRBV28 and TRBJ2-1, with D unclear. CDR1 is MDHEN and CDR2 is SYDVKM in the germline V gene. The CDR3 runs 12 residues. V lost 1 base to trimming and J lost 9 bases, with 7 bases between them. CDR3 sequence: CASSLLSREQFF. DNA for the CDR3: TGTGCCAGCAGTTTATTGTCCCGTGAGCAGTTCTTC.

This clone was detected only once. This chain uses TRBV5-1 with TRBJ1-2, with a possible D match to TRBD1 (6 bases). CDR1 and CDR2 (germline): SGHRS, YFSETQ. Trimming removed 4 bases at V and 9 bases at J, with 16 bases between. The CDR3 spans 13 residues. The CDR3 loop is CASSRDRSGSYTF. The DNA of the CDR3 is TGCGCCAGCAGCCGCGACAGGAGTGGGAGCTACACCTTC.

V and J are TRBV29-1 and TRBJ2-5; 11 bases align to TRBD1. Germline V gene sequence: CDR1 SQVTM, CDR2 ANQGSEA. CDR3 size: 12 residues. V lost 6 bases and J lost 5; bases outside the gene matches: 2. The CDR3 sequence: CSVGQGGETQYF. CDR3 nucleotide sequence: TGCAGCGTGGGACAGGGGGGGGAGACCCAGTACTTC.

The rearrangement uses TRBV6-6 and TRBJ2-1; 11 positions match TRBD2. After removal of 7 bases from V and 3 bases from J, the junction contained 8 bases not matched to a gene. The CDR3 has 16 residues. The germline gives CDR1 MNHNY, CDR2 SVGAGI (reference sequence). In nucleotides, the CDR3 is TGTGCCAGCACCCATTCCGGGACTAGCGGCTACAATGAGCAGTTCTTC. Its protein is CASTHSGTSGYNEQFF.

This clone was observed a few times. V is TRBV6-1 and J is TRBJ1-6; 8 nucleotides agree with TRBD1. Germline-derived CDR1 and CDR2 are MNHNS and SASEGT. The CDR3 sequence is 14 residues long. V lost 6 bases to trimming and J lost 10 bases; unmatched junction nucleotides: 8. CDR3 sequence: CASSSTGVYSPLHF. The CDR3 nucleotides are TGTGCCAGCAGCTCGACAGGGGTATACTCACCCCTCCACTTT.

The J gene is TRBJ2-2, the V gene TRBV28; 11 bases are shared with TRBD2. Germline V CDR1 and CDR2: MDHEN, SYDVKM. The CDR3 contains 16 residues. Trimming removed 4 bases from V and 8 bases from J; junction bases left unmatched: 9. The DNA of the CDR3 is TGTGCCAGCAGTTCCTTAGCGGGGGGGCCGGGTGGGGAGCTGTTTTTT. This sequence encodes CASSSLAGGPGGELFF.

The chain combines TRBV7-2 with TRBJ2-3; D call uncertain. Germline V lookup: CDR1 SGHTA, CDR2 FQGNSA. This CDR3 is 13 amino acids long. Trimming pared 4 bases from V and 5 bases from J, leaving 10 bases between. The CDR3 loop is CASSSNRLDTQYF. CDR3 DNA: TGTGCCAGCAGCTCGAACCGGTTAGATACGCAGTATTTT.

The chain is built from TRBV5-1 and TRBJ2-7; the match to TRBD1 covers 7 bases. Germline CDR1 is SGHRS and CDR2 is YFSETQ. The CDR3 covers 14 residues. V shed 4 bases and J 3 bases; nucleotides not matched to a gene: 7. The CDR3 region has the DNA TGCGCCAGCAGCACCGGACAGGAGTTCTACGAGCAGTACTTC. Its translation: CASSTGQEFYEQYF.

The chain links TRBV19 to TRBJ2-7; D possibly corresponds to TRBD1 (5 bases). CDR1 LNHDA and CDR2 SQIVND come from the germline V gene (reference sequence). Deletions cut 9 bases from V and 3 bases from J, with 15 bases between. The CDR3 length is 13 residues. The CDR3 DNA reads as TGTGCCAGCAGGGTCTCGGAAGGCTACGAGCAGTACTTC. Translation: CASRVSEGYEQYF.

This clone was picked up one time. The V call is TRBV10-3, the J call TRBJ2-7; TRBD2 matches 15 bases. V shed 10 bases and J 4 bases; nucleotides not matched to a gene: 8. The CDR3 sequence is 15 residues long. CDR1 is ENHRY, CDR2 SYGVKD, per germline. The CDR3 protein is CATSWTSGRVYEQYF. CDR3 DNA sequence: TGTGCCACCTCTTGGACTAGCGGGAGGGTTTACGAGCAGTACTTC.

V usage is TRBV7-8 and J usage is TRBJ1-5, with D perhaps matching TRBD1 (5 bases). CDR3 length: 15 amino acids. CDR1 SGHVS and CDR2 FQNEAQ come from the germline V gene. The V and J ends lost 0 bases and 3 bases respectively, with 9 bases between them. The CDR3 DNA reads TGTGCCAGCAGCTTAGCACCCAGGGACAATCAGCCCCAGCATTTT. Amino acids: CASSLAPRDNQPQHF.

The chain joins TRBV25-1 to TRBJ2-4; 8 bases line up with TRBD1. This CDR3 has 15 residues. Trimming removed 6 bases from V and 1 base from J; junction bases left unmatched: 5. Germline CDR1 MGHDK, CDR2 SYGVNS. The CDR3: CASSRTGIAKNIQYF. DNA for the CDR3: TGTGCCAGCAGCCGGACAGGGATTGCCAAAAACATTCAGTACTTC.

The chain joins TRBV28 to TRBJ1-2, with a possible D match to TRBD1 (5 bases). V was shortened by 4 bases and J by 1 base, with 10 bases between the two germline ends. Germline V lookup: CDR1 MDHEN, CDR2 SYDVKM. The CDR3 is made up of 14 amino acids. The CDR3 DNA reads as TGTGCCAGCAGTTCGACAGAAGATAACTATGGCTACACCTTC. It codes for CASSSTEDNYGYTF.

J is TRBJ2-3 and V is TRBV11-3, with TRBD2 matching over 9 bases. Losses at the gene ends were 7 bases for V and 6 bases for J; bases not matched to a gene: 5. From germline, CDR1 is SGHNT and CDR2 YENEEA. The CDR3 sequence is 13 residues long. The CDR3 sequence: CASNAGGRDTQYF. CDR3 coding DNA: TGTGCCAGCAACGCGGGGGGGCGGGATACGCAGTATTTT.

This clone is a singleton in its sample. The V gene is TRBV5-4, the J gene TRBJ2-7, with no clear D. V lost 4 bases, J lost 4 bases, and 9 bases lay in between. Germline CDR1 and CDR2: SGHNT and YYREEE (reference sequence). The CDR3 is 12 amino acids. The DNA of the CDR3 is TGTGCCAGCAGCCCTGATAGATACGAGCAGTACTTC. It encodes CASSPDRYEQYF.

The chain joins TRBV7-9 to TRBJ2-7, with 10 bases aligning to TRBD2. With V trimmed by 1 base and J by 6 bases, 3 bases remained unmatched. CDR1 and CDR2 from the germline V gene are SEHNR and FQNEAQ (reference sequence). The CDR3 totals 14 residues. As DNA, the CDR3 is TGTGCCAGCAGCTTAGGAGCGGGAGGGCGCGAGCAGTACTTC. Translation gives CASSLGAGGREQYF.

CDR3 in DNA: TGCAGCGGACTGGACAGCTACGAGCAGTACTTC. This sequence encodes CSGLDSYEQYF. V gene TRBV29-1 combines with J gene TRBJ2-7, with D possibly matching TRBD1 (6 bases). V lost 7 bases, J lost 3 bases, and 10 bases lay in between. The CDR3 contains 11 residues. CDR1 is SQVTM, CDR2 ANQGSEA, per germline.